A selection of T cell receptor beta chains follows, all from one sample in a study of cytomegalovirus exposure and HLA in healthy donors. Measured with immunoSEQ multiplex PCR; TCRdb has only the in-frame clones, and not every one. The profile shows some 92,000 clones, more than 70% of them singletons. The sample comprised PBMCs. Every receptor here comes from a man aged 18 to 35 in good health and CMV-seropositive. Each CDR3 is given with its conserved first and last residue.

j_call v_call cdr3_aa
TRBJ1-4 TRBV5-1 CASGDRGLGEKLFF
TRBJ2-3 TRBV2 CASRGLGGTDTQYF
TRBJ2-6 TRBV7-2 CASILSGANVLTF
TRBJ1-4 TRBV28 CASSPRGANEKLFF
TRBJ2-3 TRBV27 CASSLELPGDTQYF
TRBJ2-7 TRBV5-1 CASSLGSGSLSYEQYF
TRBJ1-1 TRBV13 CASSLGDRVAEAFF
TRBJ2-5 TRBV6-1 CASSAEQGVTQYF
TRBJ1-1 TRBV5-5 CASSLVSPAGPEAFF
TRBJ2-3 TRBV4-1 CASSQEGVAGGWGTDTQYF
TRBJ1-5 TRBV27 CASSLKHNRGVSNQPQHF
TRBJ2-5 TRBV2 CATRGETQYF
TRBJ2-7 TRBV5-1 CASSLSDLGGRNEQYF
TRBJ2-7 TRBV27 CASSLSQSYEQYF
TRBJ2-6 TRBV18 CASSPRELGANVLTF
TRBJ1-4 TRBV28 CATTSLGQKEKLFF
TRBJ2-4 TRBV15 CATSTPNEYIQYF
TRBJ2-7 TRBV27 CASSLKGQGTYKQYF
TRBJ1-6 TRBV2 CASDLGQGAGNSPLHF
TRBJ2-7 TRBV2 CASSVTYEQYF
TRBJ2-7 TRBV27 CASRGTGVRSYEQYF
TRBJ2-7 TRBV23-1 CASRRGTSGLYEQYF
TRBJ1-5 TRBV30 CAWSDTFSNQPQHF
TRBJ1-2 TRBV7-9 CASSYGTINGYTF
TRBJ2-5 TRBV4-2 CASSQPTAGGPLETQYF
TRBJ1-1 TRBV11-2 CASSLAQGRAEAFF
TRBJ2-1 TRBV7-8 CASSWSSAGGWGEQFF
TRBJ1-1 TRBV6-1 CASSVASGVGTEAFF
TRBJ2-1 TRBV2 CASSLTVFSEQFF
TRBJ2-7 TRBV6-5 CASSLGEGGYEQYF
TRBJ2-1 TRBV4-2 CASRYMGSSYNEQFF
TRBJ2-3 TRBV11-3 CASSLGLSTDTQYF
TRBJ1-1 TRBV30 CAWSSRMTGRMNTEAFF
TRBJ2-1 TRBV7-9 CASSLDSGGASSYNEQFF
- TRBV6-4 CASSESGTGGHEQYF
TRBJ2-3 TRBV30 CAWSVRGFASTDTQYF
TRBJ1-5 TRBV5-4 CASSLRGSNQPQHF
TRBJ1-2 TRBV19 CASSIPGTGFPYGYTF
TRBJ2-1 TRBV29-1 CSARTSGVGNEQFF
TRBJ1-6 TRBV5-1 CASNLQGGNNSPLHF